This T cell receptor beta chain was sequenced for a study of graft-versus-host responses after intestinal transplantation listed by TCRdb under 2021. Notes on the research overall: The transplants that recipients received were multivisceral, liver-intestinal, or isolated intestinal. Donor T cell macrochimerism was defined as a peak of at least 4% donor T cells among recipient peripheral blood mononuclear cells. To identify alloreactive clones, pre-transplant mixed lymphocyte reaction products were sequenced and compared with unstimulated pre-transplant donor and recipient T cells. Instead of going to the commercial service, samples from a few later patients were sequenced in-house on an Illumina MiSeq and processed with MiXCR. Bulk TCR-beta CDR3 sequencing was used to track graft-versus-host and host-versus-graft alloreactive T cell clones in the graft, circulation and bone marrow after intestinal transplantation. Every recipient was given anti-thymocyte globulin induction, followed by around three years of maintenance tacrolimus and steroids. Of the roughly 24 intestinal transplant recipients enrolled in the cohort, one of whom was a retransplant, a few patients without pretransplant specimens were excluded.

Blood samples were collected up to 4 times in the first month after transplant and then at least monthly when available. In the case of this clone: Its cognate antigen has yet to be identified. Base-call qualities are not available, and no considerably larger clone is one nucleotide away.

The CDR3 goes from the cysteine to the phenylalanine over 13 residues. Solely the CDR3 DNA is kept, with 39 bases framed from the first base. Looking up the germline V gene yields CDR1 MDHEN and CDR2 SYDVKM. V lost 7 bases and J lost 4 bases, and the count of bases not matched to a germline gene is 6. Preparation of the library involved the immunoSEQ multiplex PCR assay. High-throughput TCR-beta CDR3 sequencing of genomic DNA from most patients was performed by Adaptive Biotechnologies. On the authors' methods: TCR sequencing data for around 20 patients were retrieved from Adaptive's ImmunoSEQ software; a few other patients were processed with MiXCR and VDJtools. Because the origin of CDR3 nucleotide sequences shared between donor and recipient could not be assigned, those sequences were removed. To count as alloreactive, a clone needed at least 2-fold expansion over unstimulated cells and a minimum CFSE-low frequency of 0.002% (template counts) or 0.001% (read counts). Clones were considered mappable if detected in sequenced pre-transplant spleen, lymph node, or MLR CFSE-low populations of the donor or recipient. Cumulative frequency of alloreactive clones was calculated as a percentage of all sequences weighted by copy number. The table comes from immuneACCESS by way of TCRdb, which keeps in-frame sequences with V and J called. Part of the clones is missing from these tables; in studies checked, under half for an unresolved V gene and the rest for unknown reasons. V and J calls and clone size follow that table, whereas D and trimming were derived from the DNA. Present in this sample are about 47,000 clones, approximately 94% of which were seen just once. The ten largest clones represent around 1.4% of the sample.

Results and caveats for the whole study, not just this receptor: GvH clones were detected in recipient bone marrow, and some of these GvH clones were observed earlier in ileal mucosa or blood, consistent with an intestinal mucosal origin. Peak levels of circulating GvH clones were associated with declines in HvG clones early after transplant. In the allografts of patients with donor T cell macrochimerism, GvH to HvG T cell clonal ratios were high. The relatively low number and heterogeneity of intestinal transplant patients limited the conclusions.

This TCR came from a human patient who received an intestinal transplant, so some T cells may come from the graft donor. The sample here was PBMCs, taken approximately 360 days after intestinal transplant. The sequence joins TRBV28 to TRBJ2-5; 7 bases in between match TRBD1. The sequenced DNA: TGTGCCAGCACACAGGGGCGGGTAGAGACCCAGTACTTC. This yields the protein CASTQGRVETQYF.